The rows below give T cell receptor beta chains drawn from one sample of a study of technical replicates of blood from several donors. Here immunoSEQ multiplex PCR was the method, and the copy in TCRdb shows in-frame clones only, minus some. The sample records tens of thousands of clones, approximately 90% being singletons. Sequenced input: PBMCs. The source is a human donor in good health. Some clones in this sample may be carry-over from other donors' samples. CDR3s include the opening cysteine and the closing phenylalanine or tryptophan. D genes are given only for firm matches. For some rows the clone size is stated as once, few or many, or as a class when expanded; others skip it.

abundance: -; d_gene: TRBD1; j_gene: TRBJ2-1; v_gene: TRBV10-1; CDR3nt: TGCGCCAGCAGTGAGTCGACTGGGGACAGGGGAACCTACAATGAGCAGTTCTTC; CDR3aa: CASSESTGDRGTYNEQFF
abundance: -; d_gene: -; j_gene: TRBJ2-7; v_gene: TRBV4-1; CDR3nt: TGCGCCAGCAGCCAAGACGAGCAGCGGTCCACCTACGAGCAGTACTTC; CDR3aa: CASSQDEQRSTYEQYF
abundance: -; d_gene: TRBD2; j_gene: TRBJ2-7; v_gene: TRBV7-3; CDR3nt: TGTGCCAGCAGCACCGCGGGAGGGCCAAAATACGAGCAGTACTTC; CDR3aa: CASSTAGGPKYEQYF
abundance: -; d_gene: TRBD2; j_gene: TRBJ2-7; v_gene: TRBV7-2; CDR3nt: TGTGCCAGCCGGCAGCGCGGGAGGGATTACGAGCAGTACTTC; CDR3aa: CASRQRGRDYEQYF
abundance: -; d_gene: -; j_gene: TRBJ1-1; v_gene: TRBV2; CDR3nt: TGTGCCAGCAGTGAATTCTGGCAGGTGAACACTGAAGCTTTCTTT; CDR3aa: CASSEFWQVNTEAFF
abundance: -; d_gene: TRBD2; j_gene: TRBJ2-3; v_gene: TRBV13; CDR3nt: TGTGCCAGCAGCTTAGGGTTAGGGACTAGCGGAGATACGCAGTATTTT; CDR3aa: CASSLGLGTSGDTQYF
abundance: -; d_gene: TRBD2; j_gene: TRBJ2-5; v_gene: TRBV2; CDR3nt: TGTGCCAGCAGTGACCCGAGAGCGGGGGGAGAGACCCAGTACTTC; CDR3aa: CASSDPRAGGETQYF
abundance: -; d_gene: TRBD2; j_gene: TRBJ2-7; v_gene: TRBV5-6; CDR3nt: TGTGCCAGCAGCATTGGACTAGCGGGCCCCCTTTACGAGCAGTACTTC; CDR3aa: CASSIGLAGPLYEQYF
abundance: -; d_gene: -; j_gene: TRBJ1-5; v_gene: TRBV4-1; CDR3nt: TGCGCCAGCAGCCAAGATAAGCAACAGCCCCAGCATTTT; CDR3aa: CASSQDKQQPQHF
abundance: once; d_gene: -; j_gene: TRBJ2-7; v_gene: TRBV5-1; CDR3nt: TGCGCCAGCAGCTCTTCCCCGGGTCGCGAGCAGTACTTC; CDR3aa: CASSSSPGREQYF
abundance: -; d_gene: -; j_gene: TRBJ1-5; v_gene: TRBV4-1; CDR3nt: TGCGCCAGCAGCCAAGATGGCTTCAGGGAGGGTCAGCCCCAGCATTTT; CDR3aa: CASSQDGFREGQPQHF
abundance: -; d_gene: -; j_gene: TRBJ2-7; v_gene: TRBV7-9; CDR3nt: TGTGCCAGCAGCCCCGCCGGGGGGCCCTACGAGCAGTACTTC; CDR3aa: CASSPAGGPYEQYF
abundance: -; d_gene: -; j_gene: TRBJ2-1; v_gene: TRBV15; CDR3nt: TGTGCCACCAGCAGCGGGGTCGGGAGTGTAAATGAGCAGTTCTTC; CDR3aa: CATSSGVGSVNEQFF
abundance: -; d_gene: TRBD1; j_gene: TRBJ2-3; v_gene: TRBV6-1; CDR3nt: TGTGCCAGCAGTGAAAGCGTGGGGACAGGCACAGATACGCAGTATTTT; CDR3aa: CASSESVGTGTDTQYF
abundance: -; d_gene: -; j_gene: TRBJ2-2; v_gene: TRBV4-3; CDR3nt: TGCGCCAGCAGCTCGGGGATGGAACCCGGGGAGCTGTTTTTT; CDR3aa: CASSSGMEPGELFF
abundance: -; d_gene: -; j_gene: TRBJ2-1; v_gene: TRBV9; CDR3nt: TGTGCCAGCAGCGTAGACGGGGGCTACAATGAGCAGTTCTTC; CDR3aa: CASSVDGGYNEQFF
abundance: -; d_gene: -; j_gene: TRBJ1-1; v_gene: TRBV18; CDR3nt: TGTGCCAGCTCCCCCTGGGAGAGCTCGAACACTGAAGCTTTCTTT; CDR3aa: CASSPWESSNTEAFF
abundance: -; d_gene: TRBD1; j_gene: TRBJ2-1; v_gene: TRBV15; CDR3nt: TGTGCCACCAGCAGACCGGGACAGGGGGGAAATGAGCAGTTCTTC; CDR3aa: CATSRPGQGGNEQFF
abundance: -; d_gene: -; j_gene: TRBJ1-5; v_gene: TRBV7-9; CDR3nt: TGTGCCAGCAGGTTAGGACGGTGGAGAGACAATCAGCCCCAGCATTTT; CDR3aa: CASRLGRWRDNQPQHF
abundance: -; d_gene: -; j_gene: TRBJ2-5; v_gene: TRBV4-3; CDR3nt: TGCGCCAGCAGCCCTCGGGGTCCCCAAGAGACCCAGTACTTC; CDR3aa: CASSPRGPQETQYF
abundance: once; d_gene: TRBD1; j_gene: TRBJ2-7; v_gene: TRBV5-4; CDR3nt: TGTGCCAGCAGCCCGGGGACAGGGGCTCCATACTACGAGCAGTACTTC; CDR3aa: CASSPGTGAPYYEQYF